Presented here are 18 T cell receptor beta chains from one specimen sequenced in a study of T cells after yellow fever vaccination. Using its own MiXCR run on the 5' RACE reads, TCRdb lists one record per CDR3 protein. The sample yields some 600,000 distinct CDR3 sequences, about a sixth seen once. The sample consisted of PBMCs, taken less than 6 days after the first yellow fever vaccination. These receptors were taken from a man aged 18 to 30 who received the YFV17D yellow fever vaccine.

There are a few counts of this clonotype. The chain employs TRBV7-9 and TRBJ2-1; the D is unclear. V lost 7 bases to trimming and J lost 6 bases, with 7 bases between them. The CDR3 is made up of 11 amino acids. Germline V lookup: CDR1 SEHNR, CDR2 FQNEAQ (reference sequence). CDR3 region: CASNSPNEQFF. CDR3 DNA sequence: TGTGCCAGCAACTCCCCCAATGAGCAGTTCTTC.

This rearrangement joins TRBV7-9 to TRBJ1-1; tentatively, D is TRBD1 (6 bases). The ends were cut back, 2 bases at V and 0 bases at J, with 10 bases in the middle. In germline, CDR1 is SEHNR, CDR2 FQNEAQ (reference sequence). The CDR3 contains 15 residues. The CDR3 loop is CASSLQGFMNTEAFF. CDR3 bases: TGTGCCAGCAGCTTACAGGGGTTCATGAACACTGAAGCTTTCTTT.

This clonotype has a handful of counts. The rearrangement uses TRBV12-3 or TRBV12-4 and TRBJ2-1; TRBD2 aligns across 10 bases. V lost 6 bases and J lost 8; bases outside the gene matches: 7. The length of the CDR3 is 14 residues. CDR3 region: CASRSGGARDEQFF. The CDR3 DNA reads TGTGCCAGCAGGAGCGGGGGGGCCAGAGATGAGCAGTTCTTC.

The rearrangement uses TRBV6-5 and TRBJ1-1; TRBD1 matches at 8 bases. Germline values: CDR1 MNHEY, CDR2 SVGAGI. With 2 bases clipped from V and 8 bases from J, the junction kept 10 bases outside the gene matches. The CDR3 runs 15 residues. CDR3 sequence reads: CASSYPRQGRPEAFF. CDR3 coding DNA: TGTGCCAGCAGTTACCCCCGACAGGGGCGTCCCGAAGCTTTCTTT.

J is TRBJ2-1 and V is TRBV3-1; TRBD2 is a possible D gene (5 bases). There are 15 residues in the CDR3. Trimming stripped 1 base from V and 0 bases from J, with 7 bases between. Per the germline V gene, CDR1 is LGHDT and CDR2 is YNNKEL (reference sequence). The CDR3 is CASSQGTVSYNEQFF. The CDR3 DNA reads as TGTGCCAGCAGCCAAGGGACTGTCTCCTACAATGAGCAGTTCTTC.

This chain links TRBV14 with TRBJ2-3; D gene ambiguous. The CDR3 spans 16 residues. V lost 1 base and J 6 bases, leaving 17 bases between the germline ends. Germline V gene sequence: CDR1 SGHDN, CDR2 FVKESK. The DNA for the CDR3 is TGTGCCAGCAGCCAAGGAGGCAATAGCATCGGGGATACGCAGTATTTT. It translates to CASSQGGNSIGDTQYF.

The genes are TRBV5-4 and TRBJ2-3; D is undetermined. Trimming took off 5 bases at V and 1 base at J, with 14 bases between the two ends. Germline V CDR1 and CDR2: SGHNT, YYREEE (reference sequence). The CDR3 runs 15 residues. CDR3 in DNA: TGTGCCAGCAGGTTAGACATCCGAGGCACAGATACGCAGTATTTT. It is translated as CASRLDIRGTDTQYF.

This rearrangement joins TRBV29-1 to TRBJ1-2; D remains unclear. The CDR3 spans 13 residues. Per germline, CDR1 SQVTM and CDR2 ANQGSEA. The V and J ends lost 6 bases and 5 bases respectively, with 16 bases between them. CDR3 bases: TGCAGCGTCGTCCTAAGTGGACCGTATGGCTACACCTTC. This codes for CSVVLSGPYGYTF. Using reference TRBV29-1 and TRBJ1-2 for the parts outside the CDR3, the full variable domain is SAVISQKPSRDICQRGTSLTIQCQVDSQVTMMFWYRQQPGQSLTLIATANQGSEATYESGFVIDKFPISRPNLTFSTLTVSNMSPEDSSIYLCSVVLSGPYGYTFGSGTRLTVV.

This clonotype was detected only a few times. This sequence joins TRBV20-1 and TRBJ2-1; maybe TRBD1 (5 bases). V was pared by 6 bases and J by 6 bases, with 18 bases between. CDR3 size: 14 residues. In germline, CDR1 is DFQATT, CDR2 SNEGSKA (reference sequence). The CDR3 DNA is TGCAGTGCACCGTACAGGTCGGGTAGCAATGAGCAGTTCTTC. This gives the protein CSAPYRSGSNEQFF.

The table lists this clonotype with a few counts. The V and J genes are TRBV25-1 and TRBJ2-5; 8 bases align to TRBD1. Germline lookup yields CDR1 MGHDK and CDR2 SYGVNS. After removal of 8 bases from V and 4 bases from J, the junction contained 9 bases not matched to a gene. CDR3 length: 14 residues. This CDR3 reads CASRTGQGAETQYF. In nucleotides, the CDR3 is TGTGCCAGCCGGACCGGACAGGGTGCAGAGACCCAGTACTTC.

This clonotype was counted a few times. In DNA, the CDR3 is TGTGCCAGCAGTGAACAGCGGGGCCTCTCCGAGCAGTACTTC. Residues: CASSEQRGLSEQYF. This sequence joins TRBV2 and TRBJ2-7; the match to TRBD2 covers 7 bases. This CDR3 contains 14 residues. CDR1 is SNHLY and CDR2 is FYNNEI in the germline V gene. The trim removed 2 bases at V and 6 bases at J, leaving 7 bases unmatched.

A word on this clonotype: This may be a read error, as it is one base from a much larger clone. This chain joins TRBV7-8 and TRBJ2-7; unclear D gene. Trimming took 1 base from V and 4 from J, leaving 8 bases between them. This CDR3 is built from 13 residues. From germline, CDR1 is SGHVS and CDR2 FQNEAQ. The CDR3 spells CASSLDEMYEQYF. CDR3 nucleotide sequence: TGTGCCAGCAGCTTAGATGAAATGTACGAGCAGTACTTC. The full variable domain, with the rest looked up from reference TRBV7-8 and TRBJ2-7, is GAGVSQSPRYKVAKRGQDVALRCDPISGHVSLFWYQQALGQGPEFLTYFQNEAQLDKSGLPSDRFFAERPEGSVSTLKIQRTQQEDSAVYLCASSLDEMYEQYFGPGTRLTVT.

This clonotype was recorded a few times. The chain couples TRBV6-1 to TRBJ1-2; TRBD1 is a possible D gene (5 bases). This CDR3 is 16 amino acids long. V lost 5 bases, J lost 2 bases, and 18 bases lay in between. Germline V gives CDR1 MNHNS, CDR2 SASEGT. The CDR3, as DNA: TGTGCCAGCAGTCAACGAGGTGGGGGAGGGAACTATGGCTACACCTTC. Translation: CASSQRGGGGNYGYTF.

V usage is TRBV6-2 or TRBV6-3 and J usage is TRBJ2-7, with 9 bases that match TRBD1. The CDR3 runs to 15 residues. Germline CDR1 and CDR2: MNHEY and SVGEGT. V shed 4 bases and J 1 base; nucleotides not matched to a gene: 5. CDR3 sequence reads: CASSWGQGRSYEQYF. The CDR3, as DNA: TGTGCCAGCAGTTGGGGACAGGGAAGGTCCTACGAGCAGTACTTC.

This clonotype appeared a few times. The chain joins TRBV19 to TRBJ2-3; TRBD2 matches 8 bases. Germline V gives CDR1 LNHDA, CDR2 SQIVND (reference sequence). Trimming removed 4 bases from V and 2 bases from J; junction bases left unmatched: 8. CDR3 length: 16 amino acids. DNA for the CDR3: TGTGCCAGTAGTAAACTCAGCGGGGGCTCCACAGATACGCAGTATTTT. Translating it yields CASSKLSGGSTDTQYF.

This clonotype was detected only a few times. This chain links TRBV10-3 with TRBJ2-6, with D uncertain. Trimming left V 3 bases short and J 0 bases short, with 6 bases between. Germline assignment: CDR1 ENHRY and CDR2 SYGVKD. The CDR3 is 15 amino acids. DNA for the CDR3: TGTGCCATCAGTGATGCCGCCTCTGGGGCCAACGTCCTGACTTTC. This sequence encodes CAISDAASGANVLTF.

The rearrangement links TRBV5-1 to TRBJ1-1; TRBD1 might be the D (5 bases). Per the germline V gene, CDR1 is SGHRS and CDR2 is YFSETQ. V gave up 4 bases and J gave up 10 bases, with 17 bases separating them. The CDR3 is 13 residues long. The DNA for the CDR3 is TGCGCCAGCAGCCTTGACAGTCACCGGCGAGCTTTCTTT. Translating gives CASSLDSHRRAFF.

The rearrangement joins TRBV6-1 to TRBJ2-3, with 8 bases identical to TRBD1. V lost 6 bases, J lost 5 bases, and 13 bases stayed unmatched. CDR3 length: 16 amino acids. CDR1 and CDR2 (germline): MNHNS, SASEGT. The CDR3 region is CASRPRTGRILDTQYF. The CDR3 DNA reads TGTGCCAGCAGACCCCGGACAGGGAGAATATTAGATACGCAGTATTTT.